This is a list of T cell receptor beta chains from one sample in a study of T cell responses to AZD1222 COVID-19 vaccine. Produced via immunoSEQ multiplex PCR; TCRdb's table is partial and in-frame only. This table holds 130,000 or so clones, 65% to 90% found once. Material: peripheral blood, obtained 28 days after the second AZD1222 dose. The receptor set was obtained from an adult who received the AZD1222 COVID-19 vaccine. CDR3s include the opening cysteine and the closing phenylalanine or tryptophan. The D gene is left open where the match is weak.

d_call v_call cdr3_aa
NA TRBV6-5 CASSYYGGDTQYF
NA TRBV19 CASSIWAGNTEAFF
TRBD1 TRBV5-4 CASSLGQGVSLFGYTF
NA TRBV13 CASSLAGNSNQPQHF
NA TRBV6-2/TRBV6-3 CASSYLSPDSGNTIYF
TRBD1 TRBV27 CASSYRGTRNTEAFF
NA TRBV2 CASRTEYEQYF
NA TRBV5-1 CASSLVAQGTEKLFF
NA TRBV11-2 CASSLSPSNQPQHF
NA TRBV21-1 CASSKHGTDTQYF
NA TRBV7-2 CASSYTAIKNSPLHF
NA TRBV12-3/TRBV12-4 CASSFGQLIGAFF
TRBD1 TRBV19 CATLESGTANYGYTF